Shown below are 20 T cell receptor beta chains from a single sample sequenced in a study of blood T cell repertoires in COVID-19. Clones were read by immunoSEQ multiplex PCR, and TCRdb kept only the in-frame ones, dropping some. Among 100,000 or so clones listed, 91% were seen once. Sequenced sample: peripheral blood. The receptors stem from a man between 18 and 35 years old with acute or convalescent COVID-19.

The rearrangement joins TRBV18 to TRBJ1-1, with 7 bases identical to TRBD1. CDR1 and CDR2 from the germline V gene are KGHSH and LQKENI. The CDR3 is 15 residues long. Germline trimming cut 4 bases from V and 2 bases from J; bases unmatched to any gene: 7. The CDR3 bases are TGTGCCAGCTCACTCGAACCAGGGGGTAACACTGAAGCTTTCTTT. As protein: CASSLEPGGNTEAFF.

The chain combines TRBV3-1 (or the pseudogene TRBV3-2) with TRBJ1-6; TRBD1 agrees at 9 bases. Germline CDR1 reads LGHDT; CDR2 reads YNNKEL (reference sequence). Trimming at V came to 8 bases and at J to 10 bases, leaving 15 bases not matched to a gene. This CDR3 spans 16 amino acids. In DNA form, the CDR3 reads TGTGCCAGCTCCAAAATCCTGGGACAGGGAAACTCACCCCTCCACTTT. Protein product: CASSKILGQGNSPLHF.

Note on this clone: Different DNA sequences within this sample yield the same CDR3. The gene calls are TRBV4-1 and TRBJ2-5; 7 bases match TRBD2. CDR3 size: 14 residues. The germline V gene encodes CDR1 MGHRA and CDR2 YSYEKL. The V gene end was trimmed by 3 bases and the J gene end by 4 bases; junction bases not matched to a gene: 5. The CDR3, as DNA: TGCGCCAGCAGCCAGGCGGGAGTAATAGAGACCCAGTACTTC. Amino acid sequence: CASSQAGVIETQYF.

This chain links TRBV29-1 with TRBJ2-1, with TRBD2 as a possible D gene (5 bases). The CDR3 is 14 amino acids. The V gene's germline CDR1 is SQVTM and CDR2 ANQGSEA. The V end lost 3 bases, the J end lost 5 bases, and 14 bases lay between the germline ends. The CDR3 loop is CSVEYNLRDNEQFF. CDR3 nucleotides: TGCAGCGTTGAGTATAATCTGAGGGACAATGAGCAGTTCTTC.

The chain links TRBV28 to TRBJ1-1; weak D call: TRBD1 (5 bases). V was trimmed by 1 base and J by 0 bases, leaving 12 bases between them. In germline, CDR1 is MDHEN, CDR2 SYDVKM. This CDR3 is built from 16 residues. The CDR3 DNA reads TGTGCCAGCAGTTTATTAGTCTTCAGGGTGAACACTGAAGCTTTCTTT. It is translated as CASSLLVFRVNTEAFF.

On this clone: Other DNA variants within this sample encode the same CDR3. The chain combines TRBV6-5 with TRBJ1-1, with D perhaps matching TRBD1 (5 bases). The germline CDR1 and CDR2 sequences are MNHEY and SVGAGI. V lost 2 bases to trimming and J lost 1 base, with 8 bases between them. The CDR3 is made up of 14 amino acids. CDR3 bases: TGTGCCAGCAGTTACCAGGGTAGGAACACTGAAGCTTTCTTT. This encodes CASSYQGRNTEAFF.

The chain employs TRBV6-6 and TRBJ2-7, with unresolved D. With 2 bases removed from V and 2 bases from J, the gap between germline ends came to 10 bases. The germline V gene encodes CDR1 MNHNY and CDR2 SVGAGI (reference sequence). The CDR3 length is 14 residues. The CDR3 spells CASSYAAATYEQYF. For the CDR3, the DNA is TGTGCCAGCAGTTACGCGGCAGCTACCTACGAGCAGTACTTC.

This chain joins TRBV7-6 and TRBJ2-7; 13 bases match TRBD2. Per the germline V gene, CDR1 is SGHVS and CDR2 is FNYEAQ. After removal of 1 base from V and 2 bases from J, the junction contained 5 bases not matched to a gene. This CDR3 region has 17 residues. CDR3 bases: TGTGCCAGCAGCTTAGGACTAGCGGGGGGCCAACCCTACGAGCAGTACTTC. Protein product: CASSLGLAGGQPYEQYF.

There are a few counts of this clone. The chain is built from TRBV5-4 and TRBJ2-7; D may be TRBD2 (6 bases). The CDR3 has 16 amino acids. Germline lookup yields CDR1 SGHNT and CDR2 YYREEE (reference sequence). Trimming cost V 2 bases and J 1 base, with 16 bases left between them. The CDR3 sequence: CASSFVPGLPSYEQYF. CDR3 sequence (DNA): TGTGCCAGCAGCTTTGTACCGGGACTTCCATCCTACGAGCAGTACTTC.

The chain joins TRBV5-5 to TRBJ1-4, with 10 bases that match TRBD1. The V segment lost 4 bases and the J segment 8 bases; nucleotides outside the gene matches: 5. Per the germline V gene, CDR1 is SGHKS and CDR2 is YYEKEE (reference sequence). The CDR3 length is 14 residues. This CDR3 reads CASSTGTGDEKLFF. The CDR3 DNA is TGTGCCAGCAGCACCGGGACAGGGGACGAAAAACTGTTTTTT.

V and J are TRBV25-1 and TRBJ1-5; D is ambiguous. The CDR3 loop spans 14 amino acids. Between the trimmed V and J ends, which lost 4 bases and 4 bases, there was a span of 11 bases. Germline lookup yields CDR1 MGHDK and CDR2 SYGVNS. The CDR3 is CASSGKGGNQPQHF. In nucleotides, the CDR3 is TGTGCCAGCAGTGGGAAGGGAGGAAATCAGCCCCAGCATTTT.

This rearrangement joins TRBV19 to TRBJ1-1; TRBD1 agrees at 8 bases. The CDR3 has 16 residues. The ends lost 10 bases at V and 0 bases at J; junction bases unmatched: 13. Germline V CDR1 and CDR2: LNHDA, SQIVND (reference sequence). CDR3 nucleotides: TGTGCCACTATCGCACCCCAGGGGGCCCTGAACACTGAAGCTTTCTTT. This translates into CATIAPQGALNTEAFF.

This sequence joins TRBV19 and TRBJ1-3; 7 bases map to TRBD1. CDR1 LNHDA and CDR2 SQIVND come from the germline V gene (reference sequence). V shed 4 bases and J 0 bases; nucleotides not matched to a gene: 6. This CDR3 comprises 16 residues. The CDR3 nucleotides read TGTGCCAGTAGTAAGAGGGGGCAGCTCTCTGGAAACACCATATATTTT. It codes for CASSKRGQLSGNTIYF.

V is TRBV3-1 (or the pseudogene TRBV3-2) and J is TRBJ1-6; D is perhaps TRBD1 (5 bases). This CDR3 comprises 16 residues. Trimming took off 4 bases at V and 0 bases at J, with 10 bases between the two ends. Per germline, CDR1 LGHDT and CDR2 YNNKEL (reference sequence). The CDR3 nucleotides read TGTGCCAGCAGCCTTCAGGGAAGCTCCTATAATTCACCCCTCCACTTT. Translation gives CASSLQGSSYNSPLHF.

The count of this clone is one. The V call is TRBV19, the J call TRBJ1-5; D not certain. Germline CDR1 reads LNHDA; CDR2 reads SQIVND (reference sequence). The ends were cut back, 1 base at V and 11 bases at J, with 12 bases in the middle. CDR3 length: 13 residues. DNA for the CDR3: TGTGCCAGTAGTATAGCTGGTGCGTCGGCCCAGCATTTT. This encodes CASSIAGASAQHF.

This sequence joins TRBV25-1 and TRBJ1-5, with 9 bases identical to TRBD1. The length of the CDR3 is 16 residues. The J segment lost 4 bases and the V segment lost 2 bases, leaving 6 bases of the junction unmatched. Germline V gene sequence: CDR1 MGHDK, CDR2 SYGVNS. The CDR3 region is CASSENRGQGNQPQHF. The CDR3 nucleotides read TGTGCCAGCAGTGAAAACAGGGGGCAAGGGAATCAGCCCCAGCATTTT.

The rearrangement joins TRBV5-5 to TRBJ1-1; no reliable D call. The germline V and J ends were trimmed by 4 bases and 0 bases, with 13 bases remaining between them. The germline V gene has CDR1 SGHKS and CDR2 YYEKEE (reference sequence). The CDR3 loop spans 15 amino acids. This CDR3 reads CASSSPGELNTEAFF. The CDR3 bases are TGTGCCAGCAGCAGTCCCGGGGAATTGAACACTGAAGCTTTCTTT.

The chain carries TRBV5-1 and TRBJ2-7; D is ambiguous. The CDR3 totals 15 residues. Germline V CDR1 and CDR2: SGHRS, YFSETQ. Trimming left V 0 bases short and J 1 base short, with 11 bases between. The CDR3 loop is CASSLESSTSYEQYF. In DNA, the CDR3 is TGCGCCAGCAGCTTGGAGAGTAGCACATCCTACGAGCAGTACTTC.

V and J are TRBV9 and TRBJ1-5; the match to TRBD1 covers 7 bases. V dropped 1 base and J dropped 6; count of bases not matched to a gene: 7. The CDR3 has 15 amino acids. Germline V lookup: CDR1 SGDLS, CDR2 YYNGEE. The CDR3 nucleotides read TGTGCCAGCAGCGTAAACGGACAGGTTGGTCAGCCCCAGCATTTT. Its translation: CASSVNGQVGQPQHF.

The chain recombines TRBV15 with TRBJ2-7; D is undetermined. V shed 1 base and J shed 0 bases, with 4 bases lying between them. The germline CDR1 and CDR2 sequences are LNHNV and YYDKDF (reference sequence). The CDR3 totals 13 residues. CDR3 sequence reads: CATSRASSYEQYF. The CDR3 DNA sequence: TGTGCCACCAGCAGAGCTAGCTCCTACGAGCAGTACTTC.